This T cell receptor beta chain stems from a study of T cell responses to AZD1222 COVID-19 vaccine. Points from the study as a whole: Possibly, clonal diversity was underestimated; donors were largely white British and included more females. Nearly half of spike-specific TCRs reportedly target variant regions that are unmutated in the B.1.351 and B.1.1.7 variants.

Details on this clone: As yet, its antigen is unknown.

Clones were sequenced by immunoSEQ multiplex PCR, and TCRdb holds only the in-frame ones, with some missing. The sample records more than 120,000 clones, approximately 90% being singletons. Pooled in the analysis were second doses at about 4 or about 12 weeks. The germline V gene encodes CDR1 KGHSH and CDR2 LQKENI. This CDR3 is 14 amino acids long. The J segment lost 7 bases and the V segment lost 3 bases, leaving 4 bases of the junction unmatched. The source of this sequence is an adult who received the AZD1222 COVID-19 vaccine. Here the sequenced sample was peripheral blood, taken 28 days after the second AZD1222 dose. The chain is built from TRBV18 and TRBJ1-1, with 11 nucleotides matching TRBD1. DNA of the CDR3: TGTGCCAGCTCACCGGACAGGGGGCGAGTTGAAGCTTTCTTT. Protein product: CASSPDRGRVEAFF.